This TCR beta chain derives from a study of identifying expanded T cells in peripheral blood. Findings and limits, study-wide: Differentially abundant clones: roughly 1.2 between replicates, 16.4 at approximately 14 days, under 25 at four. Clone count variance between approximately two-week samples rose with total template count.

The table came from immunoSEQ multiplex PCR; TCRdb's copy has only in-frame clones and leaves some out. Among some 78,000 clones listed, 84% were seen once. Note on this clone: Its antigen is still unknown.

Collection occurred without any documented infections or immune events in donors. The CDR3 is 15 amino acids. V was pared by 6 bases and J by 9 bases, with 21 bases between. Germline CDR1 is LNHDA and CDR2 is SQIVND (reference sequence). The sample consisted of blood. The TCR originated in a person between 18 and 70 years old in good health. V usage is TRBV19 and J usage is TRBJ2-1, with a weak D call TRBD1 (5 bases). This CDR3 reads CASRHQGDWRFEQFF. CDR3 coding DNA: TGTGCCAGTAGACACCAGGGTGACTGGCGATTTGAGCAGTTCTTC.